This note documents a single T cell receptor beta chain sequence. Constant-region reverse primers amplified full-length variable regions, followed by semi-nested Nested Universal Primer A PCR. TCRdb re-called the 5' RACE reads through MiXCR, storing one row per CDR3 protein. This table holds tens of thousands of distinct CDR3 sequences, more than 20% found once. Naive CD4+ cells had CD25+ Tregs removed. Specimen: tumor-infiltrating naive CD4+ T cells sorted from the breast tumor. Subset reported: naive CD4+ T cells, CD4+CD45RA+CD25-. This receptor was identified in a female donor with breast cancer.

CDR3 region: CASSQDPGLGEKLFF. CDR3 nucleotides: TGTGCCAGCAGCCAAGATCCAGGGTTAGGGGAAAAACTGTTTTTT. This chain uses TRBV4-2 with TRBJ1-4; tentatively, D is TRBD1 (5 bases). CDR1 and CDR2 from the germline V gene are LGHNA and YNFKEQ. V was shortened by 0 bases and J by 8 bases, with 13 bases between the two germline ends. The CDR3 totals 15 residues.